This T cell receptor (beta chain) came from a study of blood T cell repertoires in COVID-19. Study background: The United States, Italy and Spain were the sources of the acute and convalescent COVID-19 samples. Nucleic acid was either cDNA or gDNA, and it came from T cells, B-cell-depleted T cells, or PBMCs.

Authors' data handling: How many nucleated cells were present was estimated from reference gene primer amplification. Repertoires were generated with immunoSEQ multiplex PCR, while TCRdb's copy carries only in-frame clones and drops some. V, J and clone size derive from that table, while D and trimming were established from the DNA sequence. The top ten hold approximately 12% of the sample, which has roughly 290,000 clones, over 75% seen once. The V and J ends lost 3 bases and 5 bases, in that order; junction bases with no gene match: 10. Germline V gene lookup returns CDR1 SGDLS and CDR2 YYNGEE. This CDR3 comprises 15 residues.

The specimen was peripheral blood. The J gene is TRBJ1-2, the V gene TRBV9; TRBD1 matches at 7 bases. The receptor's source is a woman aged 60 to 75 with acute or convalescent COVID-19. This chain's CDR3 is CASSAGVTGTYGYTF. In DNA form, the CDR3 reads TGTGCCAGCAGCGCCGGGGTGACAGGGACGTATGGCTACACCTTC.